The 3 T cell receptor beta chains reported below all come from one sample, sequenced in a study of cytomegalovirus exposure and HLA in healthy donors. Amplification used 60 Vbeta primers and 13 Jbeta primers. Repertoires were generated with immunoSEQ multiplex PCR, while TCRdb's copy carries only in-frame clones and drops some. The table shows about 93,000 clones, with 82% occurring only once. The material sequenced was PBMCs. These receptors all come from a man over 45 in good health and CMV-seronegative.

This clone was seen once. The chain recombines TRBV27 with TRBJ1-1; D may be TRBD1 (6 bases). This CDR3 spans 14 amino acids. Germline lookup yields CDR1 MNHEY and CDR2 SMNVEV (reference sequence). Trimming cost V 7 bases and J 0 bases, with 12 bases left between them. The CDR3 DNA is TGTGCCAGCAAAGAGACAGGTATGAACACTGAAGCTTTCTTT. Residues: CASKETGMNTEAFF.

This clone was observed a single time. V and J are TRBV29-1 and TRBJ2-3, with 12 positions matching TRBD2. This CDR3 has 16 residues. Trimming at V came to 1 base and at J to 3 bases, leaving 5 bases not matched to a gene. Germline V gene data show CDR1 as SQVTM and CDR2 as ANQGSEA. The CDR3 DNA is TGCAGCGTTGAAGGCCTAGCGGGAGGGCCTACAGATACGCAGTATTTT. It yields the protein CSVEGLAGGPTDTQYF.

This clone appeared a few times. This chain links TRBV5-1 with TRBJ1-1; D is possibly TRBD1 (5 bases). The CDR3 is 15 residues long. The V gene's germline CDR1 is SGHRS and CDR2 YFSETQ. The ends were cut back, 2 bases at V and 6 bases at J, with 17 bases in the middle. The CDR3 nucleotides read TGCGCCAGCAGCTTTCCCGACAGTACTCTTCCTGAAGCTTTCTTT. Encoded protein: CASSFPDSTLPEAFF.